Presented here are 27 T cell receptor beta chains from one specimen sequenced in a study of T-cell reconstitution after alpha-beta-depleted transplantation in children. TCRbeta library construction was performed incorporating unique molecular identifiers. Each CDR3 protein gets one entry after TCRdb re-called the PCR reads with MiXCR. The sample yields 40,000 to 60,000 distinct CDR3 sequences, about 9% seen once. This material consisted of PBMCs, mostly from graft donor cells, taken 60 days after TCRalphabeta/CD19-depleted stem cell transplant. The receptors shown here come from a male patient between 2 and 10 years old who had a stem cell transplant for chronic granulomatous disease, so the T cells may come from the graft donor.

J is TRBJ2-1 and V is TRBV5-6; 8 bases map to TRBD1. Unmatched junction bases numbered 2, after V lost 0 bases and J lost 0 bases. CDR1 and CDR2 from the germline V gene are SGHDT and YYEEEE. CDR3 length equals 16 residues. The CDR3 nucleotides read TGTGCCAGCAGCTTGGCCGGGACAGGCTCCTACAATGAGCAGTTCTTC. It codes for CASSLAGTGSYNEQFF.

V is TRBV7-8 and J is TRBJ2-4; D call uncertain. Germline lookup yields CDR1 SGHVS and CDR2 FQNEAQ. V lost 8 bases and J 15 bases, leaving 26 bases between the germline ends. This CDR3 region has 14 residues. CDR3 protein: CASGELYGISKAYF. CDR3 in DNA: TGTGCCAGCGGAGAATTATATGGGATTAGTAAGGCGTACTTC.

This clonotype was picked up one time. A much larger clone sits a single nucleotide away, making a read error possible. V is TRBV6-5 and J is TRBJ1-2; D is unresolved. This CDR3 contains 15 residues. Germline V gene lookup returns CDR1 MNHEY and CDR2 SVGAGI. The CDR3 region has the DNA TGTGCCGGCAGTTATTCGGCCGTAGGCATCTATGGCTACACCTTC. Residues: CAGSYSAVGIYGYTF.

This clonotype was detected only a few times. The V and J genes are TRBV30 and TRBJ1-6; D is unclear. Trimming cost V 2 bases and J 4 bases, with 0 bases left between them. This CDR3 comprises 11 residues. Germline V gene sequence: CDR1 GTSNPN, CDR2 SVGIG (reference sequence). Here the CDR3 reads CAWSYNSPLHF. CDR3 sequence (DNA): TGTGCCTGGAGTTATAATTCACCCCTCCACTTT.

This chain uses TRBV10-1 with TRBJ2-1, with 7 bases matching TRBD2. The CDR3 covers 19 residues. Trimming took 0 bases from V and 6 from J; bases not matched to a gene: 17. CDR1 and CDR2 (germline): WNHNN, SYGVQD (reference sequence). The CDR3 nucleotides read TGCGCCAGCAGTGAGTCGAAAACTCTTTTGCGGGAGAAACCCAATGAGCAGTTCTTC. Translated, it gives CASSESKTLLREKPNEQFF.

The table lists this clonotype with a few counts. V gene TRBV20-1 combines with J gene TRBJ2-2; 7 nucleotides match TRBD2. This CDR3 has 13 residues. The trim removed 2 bases at V and 5 bases at J, leaving 2 bases unmatched. The germline V gene encodes CDR1 DFQATT and CDR2 SNEGSKA (reference sequence). Here the CDR3 reads CSARPSGTGELFF. The CDR3 DNA is TGCAGTGCTAGACCTAGCGGTACCGGGGAGCTGTTTTTT.

This clonotype was seen repeatedly, ten times or more. The chain combines TRBV4-1 with TRBJ1-4; D is unclear. The CDR3 has 13 amino acids. Trimming took off 4 bases at V and 8 bases at J, with 11 bases between the two ends. Germline V gene sequence: CDR1 MGHRA, CDR2 YSYEKL. CDR3: CASSRVYKEKLFF. The CDR3 DNA follows: TGCGCCAGCAGCCGTGTCTATAAGGAAAAACTGTTTTTT.

This clonotype was recorded many times. The genes are TRBV20-1 and TRBJ2-7; D is perhaps TRBD1 or TRBD2 (5 bases each). Between the trimmed V and J ends, which lost 3 bases and 5 bases, there was a span of 20 bases. Germline-derived CDR1 and CDR2 are DFQATT and SNEGSKA (reference sequence). The CDR3 extends over 15 amino acids. CDR3 sequence: CSARSGQPVSNEQYF. The CDR3 nucleotides read TGCAGTGCTAGGTCGGGGCAGCCCGTATCAAACGAGCAGTACTTC.

The V call is TRBV6-4, the J call TRBJ2-3; 7 bases map to TRBD1. The CDR3 runs to 16 residues. In germline, CDR1 is MRHNA, CDR2 SNTAGT. The V gene end was trimmed by 3 bases and the J gene end by 1 base; junction bases not matched to a gene: 7. This chain's CDR3 is CASSERQGSGTDTQYF. The CDR3 nucleotides are TGTGCCAGCAGTGAAAGACAGGGCTCTGGCACAGATACGCAGTATTTT.

Ten or more counts support this clonotype. The chain links TRBV19 to TRBJ2-1, with 11 positions matching TRBD2. The germline gives CDR1 LNHDA, CDR2 SQIVND (reference sequence). V shed 3 bases, J shed 9 bases, and the junction held 10 bases outside the gene matches. CDR3 length: 16 amino acids. The CDR3 spells CASSIWGLAVSGEQFF. The CDR3 nucleotides read TGTGCCAGTAGTATCTGGGGACTAGCGGTCTCGGGTGAGCAGTTCTTC.

This clonotype was seen at least ten times. The J gene is TRBJ2-7, the V gene TRBV12-5; 7 nucleotides align to TRBD1. Germline lookup yields CDR1 LGHNT and CDR2 FRNRAP. The trim removed 6 bases at V and 1 base at J, leaving 9 bases unmatched. The CDR3 has 15 amino acids. The CDR3 is CASGLRDRISYEQYF. CDR3 nucleotides: TGTGCTAGTGGCCTCAGGGACAGAATTTCCTACGAGCAGTACTTC.

Points on this clonotype: The CDR3 carries no conserved terminal phenylalanine or tryptophan, so it likely arises from a read error. J is TRBJ2-1 and V is TRBV19, with 8 nucleotides matching TRBD2. The CDR3 extends over 15 amino acids. CDR1 and CDR2 (germline): LNHDA, SQIVND (reference sequence). The CDR3 region has the DNA TGTGCTAGTAGTCCCCTTAGCGGGGCCTACAATGAGCAGTTCTCC. Translated, it gives CASSPLSGAYNEQFS.

This clonotype was found many times. The chain links TRBV28 to TRBJ1-5; D not resolved. This CDR3 is 13 amino acids long. V dropped 5 bases and J dropped 8 bases, with 13 bases sitting between them. The germline gives CDR1 MDHEN, CDR2 SYDVKM. The CDR3, as DNA: TGTGCCAGCAGTATCAATCCCCTGAAGCCCCAGCATTTT. Translation gives CASSINPLKPQHF.

This clonotype has at least ten counts. V gene TRBV7-6 combines with J gene TRBJ1-3, with a possible D match to TRBD1 (6 bases). CDR3 length: 15 residues. CDR1 is SGHVS, CDR2 FNYEAQ, per germline. Trimming cost V 4 bases and J 2 bases, with 12 bases left between them. CDR3 sequence: CASSSSPGAGNTIYF. The CDR3 nucleotides read TGTGCCAGCAGCTCCTCGCCAGGGGCTGGAAACACCATATATTTT.

This clonotype was detected only a few times. This rearrangement joins TRBV5-4 to TRBJ1-2; D is possibly TRBD1 (6 bases). CDR1 and CDR2 from the germline V gene are SGHNT and YYREEE (reference sequence). Trimming left V 2 bases short and J 8 bases short, with 16 bases between. This CDR3 spans 14 amino acids. As DNA, the CDR3 is TGTGCCAGCAGCTTTGGACAGCCCGTCGCCGGCTACACCTTC. Translation gives CASSFGQPVAGYTF.

In this sample, this clonotype turned up many times. The V gene is TRBV7-3, the J gene TRBJ2-5, with D perhaps TRBD2 (7 bases). CDR1 is SGHTA and CDR2 is FQGTGA in the germline V gene. V lost 4 bases and J lost 3, with 15 bases in between. The CDR3 extends over 15 amino acids. CDR3 protein: CASSSRGGGEETQYF. The CDR3 DNA reads as TGTGCCAGCAGCTCTCGCGGGGGCGGGGAAGAGACCCAGTACTTC.

This clonotype came up many times. The genes are TRBV20-1 and TRBJ2-5, with unresolved D. Per germline, CDR1 DFQATT and CDR2 SNEGSKA (reference sequence). Trimming removed 3 bases at V and 2 bases at J, with 10 bases between. The CDR3 length is 13 residues. This CDR3 reads CSARGPEQETQYF. For the CDR3, the DNA is TGCAGTGCTAGGGGCCCCGAACAAGAGACCCAGTACTTC.

This clonotype was recorded many times. The chain couples TRBV7-6 to TRBJ2-1; D uncertain. Germline loops: CDR1 SGHVS, CDR2 FNYEAQ. The V end lost 5 bases, the J end lost 6 bases, and 14 bases lay between the germline ends. The CDR3 totals 14 residues. CDR3 nucleotide sequence: TGTGCCAGCAGCCCCACGGTGGGCGCCAATGAGCAGTTCTTC. Translation: CASSPTVGANEQFF.

This clonotype was recorded at least ten times. This chain connects TRBV28 to TRBJ2-3, with D possibly matching TRBD2 (7 bases). The CDR3 is 16 residues long. Trimming took off 10 bases at V and 3 bases at J, with 23 bases between the two ends. CDR1 and CDR2 from the germline V gene are MDHEN and SYDVKM. Written as DNA, the CDR3 is TGTGCCACCAATAGGGGGAGGGATCGACGGACAGATACGCAGTATTTT. This translates into CATNRGRDRRTDTQYF.

This clonotype appeared a few times. The chain combines TRBV9 with TRBJ1-1; 8 nucleotides align to TRBD1. This CDR3 is built from 17 residues. The germline V gene encodes CDR1 SGDLS and CDR2 YYNGEE. J gave up 3 bases and V 0 bases, and 10 bases lay outside the gene matches. Here the CDR3 DNA reads TGTGCCAGCAGCGTAGGGCAGGGGGCGCCTGGGGACACTGAAGCTTTCTTT. Protein: CASSVGQGAPGDTEAFF.

This clonotype was found many times. The chain recombines TRBV6-5 with TRBJ2-1; the match to TRBD2 covers 11 bases. CDR3 length: 17 amino acids. With V trimmed by 0 bases and J by 8 bases, 9 bases remained unmatched. Germline loops: CDR1 MNHEY, CDR2 SVGAGI. Here the CDR3 reads CASSYSRLAGGQDEQFF. The CDR3 bases are TGTGCCAGCAGTTACTCGAGGCTAGCGGGAGGTCAGGATGAGCAGTTCTTC.

The rearrangement joins TRBV30 to TRBJ1-2; D gene uncertain. Trimming cost V 5 bases and J 3 bases, with 22 bases left between them. Germline CDR1 reads GTSNPN; CDR2 reads SVGIG (reference sequence). The CDR3 is made up of 16 amino acids. The CDR3 bases are TGTGCCTGGCGCCGTTTACCGGGCGCTTGGGACTATGGCTACACCTTC. Residues: CAWRRLPGAWDYGYTF.

The chain joins TRBV20-1 to TRBJ1-1; D not certain. Trimming took 5 bases from V and 0 from J, leaving 10 bases between them. CDR1 is DFQATT and CDR2 is SNEGSKA in the germline V gene (reference sequence). The CDR3 spans 13 residues. CDR3 in DNA: TGCAGTGCTTACCTCGATGTGAACACTGAAGCTTTCTTT. Residues: CSAYLDVNTEAFF.

Many counts were recorded for this clonotype. The rearrangement joins TRBV7-2 to TRBJ2-1; D uncertain. The CDR3 spans 12 residues. Germline values: CDR1 SGHTA, CDR2 FQGNSA. V was clipped by 2 bases and J by 4 bases, with 3 bases between them. This CDR3 is CASSLRYNEQFF. As DNA, the CDR3 is TGTGCCAGCAGCTTACGATACAATGAGCAGTTCTTC.

The chain is built from TRBV18 and TRBJ1-2, with 8 positions matching TRBD1. The CDR3 contains 13 residues. The ends lost 2 bases at V and 10 bases at J; junction bases unmatched: 6. CDR1 and CDR2 from the germline V gene are KGHSH and LQKENI. CDR3 DNA sequence: TGTGCCAGCTCACCAAAGACAGGGGACGACTACACCTTC. Its protein product is CASSPKTGDDYTF. The variable domain in full, completed from reference TRBV18 and TRBJ1-2, reads NAGVMQNPRHLVRRRGQEARLRCSPMKGHSHVYWYRQLPEEGLKFMVYLQKENIIDESGMPKERFSAEFPKEGPSILRIQQVVRGDSAAYFCASSPKTGDDYTFGSGTRLTVV.

This clonotype came up many times. This chain links TRBV14 with TRBJ1-6; 9 nucleotides agree with TRBD1. Trimming removed 4 bases from V and 9 bases from J; junction bases left unmatched: 4. Germline V gene data show CDR1 as SGHDN and CDR2 as FVKESK. The CDR3 totals 14 residues. CDR3 coding DNA: TGTGCCAGCAGCCGGACAGGGGATCCTTCACCCCTCCACTTT. Translated, it gives CASSRTGDPSPLHF. The full variable domain, its missing parts supplied by reference TRBV14 and TRBJ1-6, is EAGVTQFPSHSVIEKGQTVTLRCDPISGHDNLYWYRRVMGKEIKFLLHFVKESKQDESGMPNNRFLAERTGGTYSTLKVQPAELEDSGVYFCASSRTGDPSPLHFGNGTRLTVT.

This CDR3 reads CASSPLPGTGNKNTEAFF. DNA for the CDR3: TGTGCCAGCTCACCCCTCCCCGGGACAGGGAACAAGAACACTGAAGCTTTCTTT. V and J are TRBV18 and TRBJ1-1; 9 bases match TRBD1. The CDR3 consists of 18 residues. CDR1 is KGHSH and CDR2 is LQKENI in the germline V gene. V gave up 3 bases and J gave up 1 base; unmatched junction bases: 12. Filled out from reference TRBV18 and TRBJ1-1, the complete variable domain reads NAGVMQNPRHLVRRRGQEARLRCSPMKGHSHVYWYRQLPEEGLKFMVYLQKENIIDESGMPKERFSAEFPKEGPSILRIQQVVRGDSAAYFCASSPLPGTGNKNTEAFFGQGTRLTVV.